Below, 2 T cell receptor beta chains from the same sample are listed, as sequenced in a study of technical replicates of blood from a handful of donors. Sequenced by immunoSEQ multiplex PCR; TCRdb stores in-frame clones only, minus some. The table records some 87,000 clones, around 96% of them present only once. Material: T cells isolated from PBMCs. These receptors originate from a human donor in good health.

J is TRBJ1-2 and V is TRBV6-1; TRBD1 might be the D (5 bases). This CDR3 contains 12 residues. Deletions cut 3 bases from V and 6 bases from J, with 8 bases between. CDR1 and CDR2 (germline): MNHNS, SASEGT. This CDR3 reads CASSDLGHGYTF. The CDR3 DNA is TGTGCCAGCAGTGATTTGGGGCATGGCTACACCTTC.

The V call is TRBV9, the J call TRBJ2-7, with TRBD1 matching over 7 bases. This CDR3 region has 14 residues. CDR1 SGDLS and CDR2 YYNGEE come from the germline V gene. J gave up 2 bases and V 2 bases, and 4 bases lay outside the gene matches. The CDR3 sequence is CASSVRDRPYEQYF. CDR3 nucleotide sequence: TGTGCCAGCAGCGTCCGGGACAGACCCTACGAGCAGTACTTC.